This is a list of T cell receptor beta chains from one sample in a study of technical replicates of blood from several donors. Repertoires were generated with immunoSEQ multiplex PCR, while TCRdb's copy carries only in-frame clones and drops some. This sample yields roughly 12,000 clones, of which roughly 94% are seen a single time; more than 5.5% belongs to the top ten. The material sequenced was PBMCs. The receptors shown here come from a human donor in good health. The CDR3 runs from the conserved cysteine through the conserved F or W. D genes are given only for firm matches. Size is stated for part of the rows, as once, few or many counts, or as a class when the clone is expanded.

TRBJ2-3 | once | TRBV30 | TRBD2 | TGTGCCTGGAGTGGACTAGCGGGAGCAGATACGCAGTATTTT | CAWSGLAGADTQYF
TRBJ1-2 | . | TRBV6-1 | TRBD1 | TGTGCCAGCAGTGTGACAGGGAGCGGCTATGGCTACACCTTC | CASSVTGSGYGYTF
TRBJ2-7 | once | TRBV7-7 | TRBD2 | TGTGCCAGCAGCCTCGACAGCGGGGACGAGCAGTACTTC | CASSLDSGDEQYF
TRBJ1-1 | once | TRBV7-9 | . | TGTGCCAGCAGCTTAAACGGGATAGCTTTCTTT | CASSLNGIAFF
TRBJ2-1 | . | TRBV5-1 | TRBD1 | TGCGCCAGCAGCTTTCAGGGGGCGGACAATGAGCAGTTCTTC | CASSFQGADNEQFF
TRBJ1-1 | . | TRBV7-8 | TRBD1 | TGTGCCAGCAGCTCTATCCCTAGGACAGGGCTGGACACTGAAGCTTTCTTT | CASSSIPRTGLDTEAFF
TRBJ2-5 | large | TRBV28 | TRBD2 | TGTGCCAGCACCGCAGGGCGGGAGGGGGGGGAGACCCAGTACTTC | CASTAGREGGETQYF
TRBJ2-7 | . | TRBV7-9 | TRBD2 | TGTGCCAGCAGCTCCCAGACTAGCGGGCGCCCCTACGAGCAGTACTTC | CASSSQTSGRPYEQYF
TRBJ2-7 | . | TRBV5-1 | TRBD1 | TGCGCCAGCAGCCTGTCTCCAGGACAGGGGGCCTACGAGCAGTACTTC | CASSLSPGQGAYEQYF
TRBJ2-7 | . | TRBV5-1 | TRBD2 | TGCGCCAGCAGCTTGCTAGCGGGAGCTATGTACGAGCAGTACTTC | CASSLLAGAMYEQYF
TRBJ1-2 | . | TRBV6-5 | . | TGTGCCAGCAGTTACAGTTCCCTCGTCGGGGGCTACACCTTC | CASSYSSLVGGYTF
TRBJ2-5 | . | TRBV10-1 | . | TGCGCCAGCAAGGACAGCCAAGAGACCCAGTACTTC | CASKDSQETQYF
TRBJ2-7 | . | TRBV27 | TRBD2 | TGTGCCAGCAGTTTAGCTTCGGGAGGGACCTACGAGCAGTACTTC | CASSLASGGTYEQYF
TRBJ2-7 | . | TRBV18 | TRBD1 | TGTGCCAGCTCACCGGCCCTGGGACAGGGCTCCTACGAGCAGTACTTC | CASSPALGQGSYEQYF
TRBJ1-5 | . | TRBV6-4 | . | TGTGCCAGCAGTGACAGGGAGAATCAGCCCCAGCATTTT | CASSDRENQPQHF
TRBJ2-7 | . | TRBV4-1 | TRBD2 | TGCGCCAGCAGCCAAGGACTAGCGGGAGTAACCTACGAGCAGTACTTC | CASSQGLAGVTYEQYF
TRBJ1-1 | . | TRBV30 | . | TGTGCCTGGAGTAGGGGGGGCACTACTGAAGCTTTCTTT | CAWSRGGTTEAFF
TRBJ2-7 | . | TRBV19 | . | TGTGCCAGTAGTATAGGGTTCGGTCTAGCCAGAAGCGAGCAGTACTTC | CASSIGFGLARSEQYF
TRBJ2-1 | . | TRBV30 | . | TGTGCCTGGAGTGTATTGAGTGGTGATGAGCAGTTCTTC | CAWSVLSGDEQFF
TRBJ2-3 | . | TRBV6-1 | TRBD1 | TGTGCCAGCACTATCACAGGGGGGTTTGTGATGCCGCAGTATTTT | CASTITGGFVMPQYF
TRBJ2-7 | . | TRBV18 | . | TGTGCCAGCTCACCACTGGGGGGTAGGACCTCCTACGAGCAGTACTTC | CASSPLGGRTSYEQYF
TRBJ2-3 | . | TRBV7-9 | TRBD2 | TGTGCCAGCAGCTTAGCGAAGCGGGAGGGCACAGATACGCAGTATTTT | CASSLAKREGTDTQYF
TRBJ1-1 | . | TRBV29-1 | TRBD1 | TGCAGCGTTACCCGGACAGGCCAAGAAGCTTTCTTT | CSVTRTGQEAFF
TRBJ2-2 | . | TRBV19 | . | TGTGCCAGTAGTATTCGGTTGGGGGGGGCGGCCACCGGGGAGCTGTTTTTT | CASSIRLGGAATGELFF
TRBJ2-2 | . | TRBV5-1 | . | TGCGCCAGCAGCTTCGGGACCGGGGAGCTGTTTTTT | CASSFGTGELFF
TRBJ2-1 | . | TRBV6-1 | TRBD2 | TGTGCCAGCAGTGAAATGGCGAGCGGGACCTACAATGAGCAGTTCTTC | CASSEMASGTYNEQFF
TRBJ2-5 | . | TRBV13 | TRBD2 | TGTGCCAGCAGCCACAGACTAGCGGCGGATCAAGAGACCCAGTACTTC | CASSHRLAADQETQYF
TRBJ2-3 | . | TRBV5-1 | TRBD1 | TGCGCCAGCAGCCCGACAGGGGGCCAGGCAGATACGCAGTATTTT | CASSPTGGQADTQYF
TRBJ1-1 | few | TRBV30 | TRBD1 | TGTGCCTGGAGAGGACAGGGGAACACTGAAGCTTTCTTT | CAWRGQGNTEAFF
TRBJ2-3 | . | TRBV6-4 | TRBD2 | TGTGCCAGCAGTGAGATAGCGGGGATCACAGATACGCAGTATTTT | CASSEIAGITDTQYF
TRBJ2-7 | few | TRBV5-8 | . | TGTGCCAGCAGTCCCGGGACTCGCCGCGAGCAGTACTTC | CASSPGTRREQYF